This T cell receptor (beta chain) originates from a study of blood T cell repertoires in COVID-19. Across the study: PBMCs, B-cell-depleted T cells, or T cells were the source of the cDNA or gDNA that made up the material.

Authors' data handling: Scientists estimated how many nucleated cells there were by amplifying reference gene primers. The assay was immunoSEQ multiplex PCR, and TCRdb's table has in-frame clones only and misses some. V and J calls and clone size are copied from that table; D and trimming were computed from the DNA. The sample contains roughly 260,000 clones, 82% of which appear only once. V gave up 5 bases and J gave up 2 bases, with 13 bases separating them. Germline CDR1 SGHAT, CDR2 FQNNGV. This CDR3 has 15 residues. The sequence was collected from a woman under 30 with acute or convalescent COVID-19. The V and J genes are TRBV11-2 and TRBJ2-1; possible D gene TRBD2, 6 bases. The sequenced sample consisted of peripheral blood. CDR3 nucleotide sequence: TGTGCCAGCAGCCTACGGGAGTCCCCCTACAATGAGCAGTTCTTC. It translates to CASSLRESPYNEQFF.